These T cell receptor beta chains were read from a single sample in a study of cytotoxic CD8 clonotypes in ibrutinib-treated CLL. The assay was immunoSEQ multiplex PCR, and TCRdb's table has in-frame clones only and misses some. The table shows some 140,000 clones, with around 84% occurring only once. The sequenced sample was PBMCs, obtained after 24 months of ibrutinib treatment. All receptors derive from a human donor with chronic lymphocytic leukemia. CDR3s include the opening cysteine and the closing phenylalanine or tryptophan.

>TRBJ2-1|TRBV27
CASSLSRTGESEQFF
>TRBJ2-5|TRBV7-9
CASRGTGASETQYF
>TRBJ2-5|TRBV25-1
CASSDPRRGEETQYF
>TRBJ2-3|TRBV19
CASSIDRDTDTQYF
>TRBJ2-2|TRBV7-9
CASRTGTGITGELFF
>TRBJ2-4|TRBV27
CASSLFRDRGSIQYF
>TRBJ2-2|TRBV27
CASSLYRVGELFF
>TRBJ1-6|TRBV6-5
CASSYSDRGGYSPLHF
>TRBJ2-1|TRBV6-4
CASRRLAGDNEQFF
>TRBJ1-4|TRBV6-6
CASRDPGQGDEKLFF
>TRBJ1-3|TRBV28
CASSAPTGFSGNTIYF
>TRBJ2-3|TRBV4-3
CASSLLGGESDTQYF
>TRBJ2-3|TRBV5-1
CASSLGQVTDTQYF
>TRBJ1-2|TRBV6-1
CASLWTGSYGYTF
>TRBJ2-7|TRBV23-1
CASRKYDRGEEQYF
>TRBJ2-2|TRBV10-3
CAIRGQANTGELFF
>TRBJ2-1|TRBV11-2
CASSASSYNEQFF
>TRBJ1-2|TRBV2
CASSYETPLGYTF
>TRBJ2-1|TRBV9
CASSVAPHNEQFF
>TRBJ1-2|TRBV29-1
CSVEGRREGNYGYTF
>TRBJ1-1|TRBV7-2
CASSFALWPEAFF
>TRBJ2-1|TRBV2
CARGDRGLGNEQFF
>TRBJ2-3|TRBV19
CASSRGLAGGTTDTQYF
>TRBJ2-5|TRBV30
CAWSAGVQETQYF
>TRBJ2-5|TRBV27
CASSLGSGVETQYF
>TRBJ1-2|TRBV13
CACSLQGDYGYTF